This is a list of T cell receptor beta chains from one sample in a study of post-analysis software for immune sequencing data. MiXCR, run by TCRdb on the PCR reads, gives a single entry per CDR3 protein. The repertoire holds some 500,000 distinct CDR3 sequences, with less than 45% as singletons. The sequencing sample was made of blood. The receptors derive from a girl aged 10 to 17 with multiple sclerosis. CDR3s include the opening cysteine and the closing phenylalanine or tryptophan. D genes are given only for firm matches. The size of a clone is reported for some rows only, either as once, few or many, or as a class for expanded clones.

>15|NA|TRBJ1-5|TRBV6-2/TRBV6-3|NA
TGTGCCAGCAGTTACCGTGGGGCAGGGAATCAGCCCCAGCATTTT
CASSYRGAGNQPQHF
>16|TRBD2|TRBJ2-1|TRBV10-3|NA
TGTGCCATCAGTGATCTTAGCGGGAGTGAGAACAATGAGCAGTTCTTC
CAISDLSGSENNEQFF
>17|TRBD2|TRBJ2-5|TRBV6-5|NA
TGTGCCAGCAGTTACTCTGGGCTAGCGGGGATCCAAGAGACCCAGTACTTC
CASSYSGLAGIQETQYF
>15|TRBD2|TRBJ2-3|TRBV12-3/TRBV12-4|once
TGTGCCAGCAGCCAACTAGCGGGAGGATCAGATACGCAGTATTTT
CASSQLAGGSDTQYF
>16|TRBD2|TRBJ2-7|TRBV28|NA
TGTGCCAGCAGTCTCAGACTAGCGGGAGCCTCCTACGAGCAGTACTTC
CASSLRLAGASYEQYF
>14|NA|TRBJ2-5|TRBV3-1|few
TGTGCCAGCAGCAAGCGGACAGCTAAAGAGACCCAGTACTTC
CASSKRTAKETQYF
>15|NA|TRBJ2-1|TRBV6-1|NA
TGTGCCACCCCCACGGGGGCGAGCTCCTACAATGAGCAGTTCTTC
CATPTGASSYNEQFF
>12|NA|TRBJ2-7|TRBV5-1|NA
TGCGCCAGCAGCTTTCCTGGGTCCGAGCAGTACTTC
CASSFPGSEQYF
>15|TRBD2|TRBJ2-7|TRBV29-1|NA
TGCAGCGTTGCGAGGCGAAGCGGGAGACAGTACGAGCAGTACTTC
CSVARRSGRQYEQYF
>14|NA|TRBJ2-5|TRBV29-1|few
TGCAGCGTTGAATCAACACTAGTGGGAGAGACCCAGTACTTC
CSVESTLVGETQYF
>14|NA|TRBJ2-3|TRBV29-1|NA
TGCAGCGTTGAAGGGTGGGACAGCACAGATACGCAGTATTTT
CSVEGWDSTDTQYF
>15|TRBD1|TRBJ2-7|TRBV6-2/TRBV6-3|NA
TGTGCCAGCAGTTACTCCCGACAGGGTTCCTACGAGCAGTACTTC
CASSYSRQGSYEQYF
>16|NA|TRBJ2-7|TRBV7-9|few
TGTGCCAGCAGCCCCCCTTCGAAGGGAGGCTACTACGAGCAGTACTTC
CASSPPSKGGYYEQYF
>13|NA|TRBJ2-1|TRBV7-9|once
TGTGCCAGCAGCTCGTCTCTAGGGGGTGATCAGTTCTTC
CASSSSLGGDQFF
>12|NA|TRBJ2-5|TRBV6-6|few
TGTGCCAGCAGTCCGAGGTTGGAGACCCAGTACTTC
CASSPRLETQYF
>13|NA|TRBJ1-2|TRBV12-3/TRBV12-4|few
TGTGCCAGCAGTTTAAAGGGGTCCTATGGCTACACCTTC
CASSLKGSYGYTF
>16|NA|TRBJ2-6|TRBV7-3|NA
TGTGCCAGCAGCCCGACAGTGATCTCTGGGGCCAACGTCCTGACTTTC
CASSPTVISGANVLTF
>14|NA|TRBJ1-2|TRBV5-1|NA
TGCGCCAGCAGCTTAGCGGACGGGGCCTATGGCTACACCTTC
CASSLADGAYGYTF
>15|NA|TRBJ2-1|TRBV2|NA
TGTGCCAGCAGTGCAAGATTTAGCTCCTACAATGAGCAGTTCTTC
CASSARFSSYNEQFF
>15|TRBD2|TRBJ2-7|TRBV28|NA
TGTGCCAGCAGTCCCACCGGGACTATTGACTACGAGCAGTACTTC
CASSPTGTIDYEQYF
>13|NA|TRBJ2-1|TRBV7-9|NA
TGTGCCTTTCAGGGGGGGCCCTACAATGAGCAGTTCTTC
CAFQGGPYNEQFF
>16|TRBD2|TRBJ2-7|TRBV4-3|NA
TGCGCCAGCAGCCAAGAGCCGACTAGCGGGACCTACGAGCAGTACTTC
CASSQEPTSGTYEQYF
>14|NA|TRBJ1-1|TRBV7-3|once
TGTGCCAGCAGCCCCAAGGGCGGGGTGACTGAAGCTTTCTTT
CASSPKGGVTEAFF
>11|NA|TRBJ2-1|TRBV20-1|NA
TGCAGGGTTAGACTGTACAATGAGCAGTTCTTC
CRVRLYNEQFF
>20|TRBD1|TRBJ1-6|TRBV9|NA
TGTGCCAGCAGCGAATTCAACGGGACAGGGCTCGTGAACTATAATTCACCCCTCCACTTT
CASSEFNGTGLVNYNSPLHF
>10|NA|TRBJ1-1|TRBV12-3/TRBV12-4|NA
TGTGCCAGCAGTTTGACTGAAGCTTTCTTT
CASSLTEAFF
>13|NA|TRBJ1-6|TRBV29-1|NA
TGCTCCGCGGGGACGGCGGCGGGATCACCCCTCCACTTT
CSAGTAAGSPLHF
>14|NA|TRBJ1-2|TRBV20-1|NA
TGCAGTGCTACCCCCTTAGTCATGTTGAGTGGCTACACCTTC
CSATPLVMLSGYTF
>17|NA|TRBJ2-1|TRBV14|few
TGTGCCAGCAGCCATCCTTCAACCGGAAACAACTACAATGAGCAGTTCTTC
CASSHPSTGNNYNEQFF
>14|NA|TRBJ2-3|TRBV21-1|NA
TGTGCCAGCAGTGGGGTAGCGCTCGTCTACGAGCAGTACTTT
CASSGVALVYEQYF
>16|TRBD2|TRBJ2-2|TRBV12-3/TRBV12-4|NA
TGTGCCAGCAGTTTAGTTGCAGCGGGAGGACCCGGGGAGCTGTTTTTT
CASSLVAAGGPGELFF
>15|NA|TRBJ2-7|TRBV25-1|many
TGTGCCAGCAGTGAATCCTCAGGGACGTCCTACGAGCAGTACTTC
CASSESSGTSYEQYF
>15|TRBD1|TRBJ2-7|TRBV18|few
TGTGCCAGCTCGCGGACCGGGACAGGGAGCAACGAGCAGTACTTC
CASSRTGTGSNEQYF
>16|TRBD2|TRBJ2-1|TRBV7-6|NA
TGTGCCAGCAGCCCGAGTAGCGGGAGCTCCTACAATGAGCAGTTCTTC
CASSPSSGSSYNEQFF
>14|NA|TRBJ1-4|TRBV27|NA
TGTGCCAGCAGTTATCAGGGGACCAATGAAAAACTGTTTTTT
CASSYQGTNEKLFF
>17|TRBD2|TRBJ2-1|TRBV24-1|NA
TGTGCCACCAGTGATACCGGGACTAGGTATGACTACAATGAGCAGTTCTTC
CATSDTGTRYDYNEQFF
>15|NA|TRBJ2-5|TRBV15|NA
TGTGCCACCAGCAGAGTCCAGGGAAAATGGGAGACCCAGTACTTC
CATSRVQGKWETQYF
>13|NA|TRBJ1-2|TRBV29-1|NA
TGCAGCGTGGTCGGGACGGCGAACTATGGCTACACCTTC
CSVVGTANYGYTF
>15|TRBD1|TRBJ2-2|TRBV10-3|NA
TGTGCCATCAGGAGGGGACAGGGAGGGACCGGGGAGCTGTTTTTT
CAIRRGQGGTGELFF
>14|NA|TRBJ2-6|TRBV6-5|NA
TGTGCCAGCAGCCCAAATGCTGGGGCCAACGTCCTGACTTTC
CASSPNAGANVLTF
>15|TRBD1|TRBJ1-2|TRBV29-1|few
TGCAGCGTCGAGGGGCGACAGGGGGTAGGCTATGGCTACACCTTC
CSVEGRQGVGYGYTF
>14|NA|TRBJ1-2|TRBV9|NA
TGTGCCAGCAGCCTAGAGCCGACTAACTATGGCTACACCTTC
CASSLEPTNYGYTF
>12|NA|TRBJ2-5|TRBV7-9|few
TGTGCCAGCAGTTGGAGGGGAGAGACCCAGTACTTC
CASSWRGETQYF
>18|TRBD2|TRBJ2-1|TRBV7-2|few
TGTGCCAGCAGCTTAGTGACTAGCGGTCGTGACAAGGACAATGAGCAGTTCTTC
CASSLVTSGRDKDNEQFF
>14|TRBD2|TRBJ2-5|TRBV27|few
TGTGCCAGCGGCCTGGGGACTAGTCGGGAGACCCAGTACTTC
CASGLGTSRETQYF
>11|NA|TRBJ2-4|TRBV20-1|once
TGCAGTGCTAGAGAGGCCCACAAGCAGTACTTC
CSAREAHKQYF
>13|NA|TRBJ2-7|TRBV7-2|many
TGTGCCAGCAGTTTAGCGAGCTCCTACGAGCAGTACTTC
CASSLASSYEQYF
>16|TRBD2|TRBJ2-1|TRBV7-9|NA
TGTGCCAGCAGCTTATCCCCCCTAGCGGGAGTCGATGAGCAGTTCTTC
CASSLSPLAGVDEQFF
>16|NA|TRBJ2-1|TRBV5-1|NA
TGCGCCAGCAGCTTGAACCCACCGGGCCTTGGGGATGAGCAGTTCTTC
CASSLNPPGLGDEQFF
>15|NA|TRBJ1-4|TRBV9|NA
TGTGCCAGCAGCGCGAGGATGGGGTCGGGTGAAAAACTGTTTTTT
CASSARMGSGEKLFF
>16|TRBD2|TRBJ2-3|TRBV6-5|NA
TGTGCCAGCAGTTTGGTAGCGGGAGCGAGCACAGATACGCAGTATTTT
CASSLVAGASTDTQYF
>12|TRBD1|TRBJ1-1|TRBV5-1|NA
TGCGCCAGCGGGGACAGGGTGGGTGAAGCTTTCTTT
CASGDRVGEAFF
>13|NA|TRBJ1-1|TRBV6-5|NA
TGTGCCAGCAGTTACATCTCTCAGTCCGAAGCTTTCTTT
CASSYISQSEAFF
>14|TRBD1|TRBJ2-7|TRBV12-3/TRBV12-4|few
TGTGCCAGCAGTTTACAGGGGGCGCTCTACGAGCAGTACTTC
CASSLQGALYEQYF
>15|NA|TRBJ2-1|TRBV6-5|NA
TGTGCCAGCAGTTCAACGGGGGACTTTTACAATGAGCAGTTCTTC
CASSSTGDFYNEQFF
>18|TRBD1|TRBJ1-1|TRBV6-5|few
TGTGCCAGCAGTTACCAACAAACCACAGGGGCCACGAACACTGAAGCTTTCTTT
CASSYQQTTGATNTEAFF